This is a list of T cell receptor beta chains from one sample in a study of OX40 agonist ivuxolimab in advanced cancers. The assay was immunoSEQ multiplex PCR, and TCRdb's table has in-frame clones only and misses some. Among 60,000 or so clones listed, 80% to 95% were seen once. Here the sequenced sample was CD4+ or CD8+ T cells sorted from blood, taken in a trial of the OX40 agonist ivuxolimab. The receptors derive from an adult with an advanced solid tumor such as melanoma, head and neck, liver or kidney cancer. Both conserved end residues are part of each CDR3. D genes are given only for firm matches.

j_gene | v_gene | d_gene | CDR3aa | CDR3nt
TRBJ2-1 | TRBV6-5 | TRBD2 | CASSYSGGSSYNEQFF | TGTGCCAGCAGTTACTCAGGCGGGAGCTCCTACAATGAGCAGTTCTTC
TRBJ2-5 | TRBV5-1 | - | CASSAPGSETQYF | TGCGCCAGCAGCGCCCCGGGGTCGGAGACCCAGTACTTC
TRBJ2-1 | TRBV7-8 | - | CASSRNPGSSYNEQFF | TGTGCCAGCAGCCGAAACCCCGGGAGCTCCTACAATGAGCAGTTCTTC
TRBJ2-7 | TRBV27 | TRBD1 | CASSLNRGTYEQYF | TGTGCCAGCAGTCTAAACAGGGGAACCTACGAGCAGTACTTC
TRBJ1-5 | TRBV7-9 | - | CASSFNPGDGNQPQHF | TGTGCCAGCAGCTTTAATCCAGGGGATGGCAATCAGCCCCAGCATTTT
TRBJ2-1 | TRBV12-5 | TRBD2 | CASGLVGLAANEQFF | TGTGCTAGTGGTTTGGTCGGACTAGCGGCCAATGAGCAGTTCTTC
TRBJ1-5 | TRBV27 | - | CASSLSGHNQPQHF | TGTGCCAGCAGTTTATCAGGCCACAATCAGCCCCAGCATTTT
TRBJ2-3 | TRBV7-9 | - | CASHNRPSTDTQYF | TGTGCCAGCCACAACCGGCCTAGCACAGATACGCAGTATTTT
TRBJ2-1 | TRBV6-5 | - | CASSFPGYNEQFF | TGTGCCAGCAGTTTCCCGGGGTACAATGAGCAGTTCTTC
TRBJ1-5 | TRBV2 | - | CASSVPGGHQPQHF | TGTGCCAGCAGTGTCCCGGGAGGGCATCAGCCCCAGCATTTT
TRBJ1-3 | TRBV4-1 | - | CASSFRDGTSGNTIYF | TGCGCCAGCAGCTTTCGGGACGGGACCTCTGGAAACACCATATATTTT
TRBJ2-1 | TRBV20-1 | - | CSAAQNEQFF | TGCAGTGCTGCGCAAAATGAGCAGTTCTTC
TRBJ1-1 | TRBV14 | - | CASSQVPNTEAFF | TGTGCCAGCAGCCAAGTTCCGAACACTGAAGCTTTCTTT
TRBJ2-6 | TRBV4-1 | TRBD2 | CASSQEVAGRAGANVLTF | TGCGCCAGCAGCCAAGAGGTAGCGGGAAGAGCTGGGGCCAACGTCCTGACTTTC